The present entry profiles one TCR beta chain with its context. The sample is drawn from a study of T-cell reconstitution after alpha-beta-depleted transplantation in children. Unique molecular identifiers were built into the TCRbeta library. TCRdb re-analysed the PCR reads in MiXCR, keeping a single row per CDR3 protein. The sample comprises roughly 790,000 distinct CDR3 sequences, under 20% of which are singletons, and around 4.5% rests with the top ten. V lost 1 base and J lost 1, with 12 bases in between. Germline V gene data show CDR1 as DFQATT and CDR2 as SNEGSKA (reference sequence). The CDR3 extends over 15 amino acids.

The gene calls are TRBV20-1 and TRBJ2-3, with unresolved D. The sample here was PBMCs, mostly from graft donor cells, taken 360 days after TCRalphabeta/CD19-depleted stem cell transplant. The receptor was isolated from a male patient younger than 18 who had a stem cell transplant for acute lymphoblastic leukemia, so the T cells may come from the graft donor. The CDR3 spells CSARAIGVGTDTQYF. The CDR3 DNA follows: TGCAGTGCTAGAGCCATTGGAGTTGGCACAGATACGCAGTATTTT.